These 16 T cell receptor beta chains were all obtained from the same sample, sequenced in a study of blood T cells in healthy people across ages. The authors ran a second PCR of 7 to 11 cycles using a sample-barcoded 5' primer and a J-beta primer mix. TCRdb processed the 5' RACE reads anew with MiXCR; each CDR3 protein has one entry. The sample includes around 1,000,000 distinct CDR3 sequences, roughly two fifths of them seen just once. The sample was blood. The receptors derive from a man between 18 and 29 years old in good health.

The chain uses TRBV18 and TRBJ1-2; D possibly corresponds to TRBD1 (6 bases). The germline V and J ends were trimmed by 2 bases and 7 bases, with 23 bases remaining between them. This CDR3 spans 17 amino acids. Germline V lookup: CDR1 KGHSH, CDR2 LQKENI. CDR3 coding DNA: TGTGCCAGCTCACCAACCTTGGACAGCCCGGGCCTATCTGGCTACACCTTC. Its translation is CASSPTLDSPGLSGYTF. The full variable domain, in which reference TRBV18 and TRBJ1-2 provide the parts outside the CDR3, is NAGVMQNPRHLVRRRGQEARLRCSPMKGHSHVYWYRQLPEEGLKFMVYLQKENIIDESGMPKERFSAEFPKEGPSILRIQQVVRGDSAAYFCASSPTLDSPGLSGYTFGSGTRLTVV.

In this sample, this clonotype turned up a few times. This sequence joins TRBV4-1 and TRBJ1-4; D unclear. Trimming left V 4 bases short and J 8 bases short, with 11 bases between. In germline, CDR1 is MGHRA, CDR2 YSYEKL. This CDR3 has 13 residues. The CDR3 here is CASSLPTREKLFF. The DNA for the CDR3 is TGCGCCAGCAGCCTCCCAACCCGGGAAAAACTGTTTTTT.

The rearrangement uses TRBV6-5 and TRBJ1-2; perhaps TRBD1 as D (5 bases). CDR3 length: 15 residues. Trimming shortened V by 6 bases and J by 2 bases, and 16 bases separated the two germline ends. CDR1 is MNHEY and CDR2 is SVGAGI in the germline V gene. CDR3 loop: CASRSTGTANYGYTF. CDR3 nucleotides: TGTGCCAGCAGAAGTACCGGGACCGCGAACTATGGCTACACCTTC.

Remarks on this clonotype: It may be a read error: a sequence one base away is much more abundant. This is likely a read error, given that the CDR3 carries no conserved phenylalanine or tryptophan at its end. The chain employs TRBV12-3 or TRBV12-4 and TRBJ2-3; 10 bases align to TRBD1. V lost 1 base and J lost 5; bases outside the gene matches: 6. The CDR3 loop spans 16 amino acids. This chain's CDR3 is CASSLETGGFGDTQYV. Written as DNA, the CDR3 is TGTGCCAGCAGTTTAGAGACAGGGGGCTTTGGAGATACGCAGTATGTT.

The rearrangement uses TRBV6-6 and TRBJ2-1, with D perhaps TRBD1 (5 bases). The germline V and J ends were trimmed by 5 bases and 3 bases, with 14 bases remaining between them. The CDR3 runs to 15 residues. In germline, CDR1 is MNHNY, CDR2 SVGAGI (reference sequence). CDR3 in amino acids: CASSSPAGFYNEQFF. The CDR3 bases are TGTGCCAGCAGTAGCCCCGCAGGGTTCTACAATGAGCAGTTCTTC.

A single count supports this clonotype. This chain joins TRBV5-1 and TRBJ1-1; D perhaps matches TRBD1 (5 bases). Trimming left V 6 bases short and J 4 bases short, with 19 bases between. The CDR3 is 15 amino acids. Germline V CDR1 and CDR2: SGHRS, YFSETQ. CDR3 nucleotide sequence: TGCGCCAGCACCCAGGGAGCGGGTGGGGGCACTGAAGCTTTCTTT. It specifies CASTQGAGGGTEAFF.

The chain couples TRBV12-3 or TRBV12-4 to TRBJ2-5; TRBD2 aligns across 9 bases. Germline trimming cut 1 base from V and 13 bases from J; bases unmatched to any gene: 7. This CDR3 has 13 amino acids. CDR3 in DNA: TGTGCCAGCAGTTTAGGGCTAGCGGGGATGGGGTACTTC. Its protein product is CASSLGLAGMGYF.

In this sample, this clonotype turned up many times. This rearrangement joins TRBV7-9 to TRBJ2-1; perhaps TRBD2 as D (5 bases). The CDR3 runs 15 residues. The V end lost 4 bases, the J end lost 1 base, and 11 bases lay between the germline ends. Per germline, CDR1 SEHNR and CDR2 FQNEAQ (reference sequence). The CDR3, as DNA: TGTGCCAGCAGCTATCCCCGGGATTCCTACAATGAGCAGTTCTTC. As protein: CASSYPRDSYNEQFF.

In its sample, this clonotype was seen a few times. The chain couples TRBV4-3 to TRBJ2-7; possible D gene TRBD1, 6 bases. This CDR3 has 13 amino acids. V lost 0 bases to trimming and J lost 3 bases, with 6 bases between them. Germline V CDR1 and CDR2: LGHNA, YSLEER. CDR3 sequence (DNA): TGCGCCAGCAGCCAAGAGGACAGCTACGAGCAGTACTTC. Translating gives CASSQEDSYEQYF.

This clonotype was counted only a few times. The chain is built from TRBV10-3 and TRBJ2-3; 8 bases map to TRBD2. The J segment lost 2 bases and the V segment lost 3 bases, leaving 4 bases of the junction unmatched. The CDR3 length is 15 residues. From germline, CDR1 is ENHRY and CDR2 SYGVKD. CDR3 in DNA: TGTGCCATCAGTGATGGAGCGGGGGCCACAGATACGCAGTATTTT. Translation gives CAISDGAGATDTQYF.

This clonotype has just a few counts. The chain recombines TRBV27 with TRBJ1-2; the match to TRBD1 covers 8 bases. The CDR3 is 18 amino acids. CDR1 is MNHEY, CDR2 SMNVEV, per germline (reference sequence). V was clipped by 0 bases and J by 4 bases; unmatched bases: 13. The CDR3 nucleotides read TGTGCCAGCAGTTTATCCCCCCCGACAGGGGCCCCCACCTATGGCTACACCTTC. Protein: CASSLSPPTGAPTYGYTF.

J is TRBJ2-6 and V is TRBV11-1; D unclear. CDR3 length: 14 amino acids. Germline CDR1 and CDR2: SGHAT and FQDESV (reference sequence). V was trimmed by 6 bases and J by 3 bases, leaving 9 bases between them. The CDR3 nucleotides are TGTGCCAGCAGAGAAATAGATGGGGCCAACGTCCTGACTTTC. Protein product: CASREIDGANVLTF. Filled out from reference TRBV11-1 and TRBJ2-6, the complete variable domain reads EAEVAQSPRYKITEKSQAVAFWCDPISGHATLYWYRQILGQGPELLVQFQDESVVDDSQLPKDRFSAERLKGVDSTLKIQPAELGDSAMYLCASREIDGANVLTFGAGSRLTVL.

The chain links TRBV20-1 to TRBJ2-3; tentatively, D is TRBD1 or TRBD2 (5 bases each). V lost 5 bases to trimming and J lost 6 bases, with 12 bases between them. This CDR3 has 12 residues. Germline V gene sequence: CDR1 DFQATT, CDR2 SNEGSKA (reference sequence). CDR3 region: CSAPEGFDTQYF. The CDR3 DNA sequence: TGCAGTGCTCCCGAGGGGTTCGATACGCAGTATTTT.

The chain employs TRBV5-1 and TRBJ2-4; no definite D call. The J call may be faulty, since TRBJ2-7 better matches the DNA end. There are 16 residues in the CDR3. Germline CDR1 and CDR2: SGHRS and YFSETQ. CDR3 coding DNA: TGCGCCAGCAGCTTTTTTGCTTCGTGCCTCTCCTACGAGCAGTACTTC. This gives the protein CASSFFASCLSYEQYF.

V gene TRBV6-5 combines with J gene TRBJ2-1; TRBD2 is a possible D gene (6 bases). V was pared by 2 bases and J by 7 bases, with 9 bases between. Germline V gene data show CDR1 as MNHEY and CDR2 as SVGAGI. This CDR3 has 13 residues. The CDR3, as DNA: TGTGCCAGCAGTTACGGGGAGGTGAATGAGCAGTTCTTC. Translation: CASSYGEVNEQFF.

The chain uses TRBV12-3 or TRBV12-4 and TRBJ2-7; D perhaps matches TRBD2 (5 bases). The better agreement between TRBJ2-4 and the DNA end casts doubt on the J call. The CDR3 is 14 residues long. The CDR3 sequence: CASSRGLSENIQYF. The CDR3 DNA is TGTGCCAGCAGCCGAGGACTGTCGGAAAACATTCAGTACTTC.